The 31 T cell receptor beta chains reported below all come from one sample, sequenced in a study of T-cell reconstitution after alpha-beta-depleted transplantation in children. Unique molecular identifiers featured in how the TCRbeta library was prepared. TCRdb re-analysed the PCR reads in MiXCR, keeping a single row per CDR3 protein. Of 900,000 or so distinct CDR3 sequences in the sample, roughly 16% were seen once. The specimen was PBMCs, mostly from graft donor cells, collected 360 days after TCRalphabeta/CD19-depleted stem cell transplant. Receptors were obtained from a male patient younger than 18 who had a stem cell transplant for acute lymphoblastic leukemia, so the T cells may come from the graft donor.

This clonotype has ten or more counts. The chain joins TRBV7-2 to TRBJ2-1; TRBD2 agrees at 7 bases. The V segment lost 1 base and the J segment 8 bases; nucleotides outside the gene matches: 8. CDR3 size: 15 residues. The germline CDR1 and CDR2 sequences are SGHTA and FQGNSA. CDR3 bases: TGTGCCAGCAGCTTAGTGTGGGAGGGCCAGTATGAGCAGTTCTTC. Translating gives CASSLVWEGQYEQFF.

In its sample, this clonotype was seen a few times. V and J are TRBV4-1 and TRBJ2-4, with 14 nucleotides matching TRBD2. Germline loops: CDR1 MGHRA, CDR2 YSYEKL. The V and J ends lost 6 bases and 7 bases, in that order; junction bases with no gene match: 17. This CDR3 region has 19 residues. This chain's CDR3 is CASSPAYGTSGSILNIQYF. CDR3 sequence (DNA): TGCGCCAGCAGTCCAGCGTATGGGACTAGCGGGAGTATTTTGAACATTCAGTACTTC.

This rearrangement joins TRBV29-1 to TRBJ2-2; D is possibly TRBD2 (6 bases). Looked up from germline, CDR1 is SQVTM and CDR2 is ANQGSEA. Trimming took off 4 bases at V and 4 bases at J, with 7 bases between the two ends. The CDR3 spans 12 residues. This chain's CDR3 is CSVGGVTGELFF. CDR3 nucleotide sequence: TGCAGCGTTGGGGGGGTCACCGGGGAGCTGTTTTTT.

The chain recombines TRBV6-5 with TRBJ1-2, with TRBD1 matching 7 bases. With 4 bases clipped from V and 5 bases from J, the junction kept 19 bases outside the gene matches. This CDR3 is built from 18 residues. Germline assignment: CDR1 MNHEY and CDR2 SVGAGI. The CDR3 loop is CASSSPIETGTGFYGYTF. The CDR3 coding sequence is TGTGCCAGCAGTTCCCCAATCGAGACAGGGACGGGGTTTTATGGCTACACCTTC.

The chain employs TRBV10-3 and TRBJ1-1; 7 nucleotides line up with TRBD1. CDR3 size: 13 residues. Germline CDR1 and CDR2: ENHRY and SYGVKD. V trimming: 8 bases; J trimming: 2 bases; junction bases outside the gene matches: 5. The CDR3 region is CAIGQVSNTEAFF. As DNA, the CDR3 is TGTGCCATCGGACAGGTATCCAACACTGAAGCTTTCTTT.

This chain uses TRBV18 with TRBJ1-1; D call uncertain. This CDR3 is 16 amino acids long. V lost 0 bases and J lost 1, with 12 bases in between. Germline V CDR1 and CDR2: KGHSH, LQKENI. This CDR3 is CASSPPVGMRNTEAFF. CDR3 DNA sequence: TGTGCCAGCTCACCACCGGTAGGGATGAGGAACACTGAAGCTTTCTTT.

The V and J genes are TRBV15 and TRBJ2-7; the D gene is possibly TRBD1 (5 bases). This CDR3 spans 15 amino acids. V dropped 0 bases and J dropped 0 bases, with 9 bases sitting between them. Germline values: CDR1 LNHNV, CDR2 YYDKDF (reference sequence). The CDR3 reads CATSRDAGNSYEQYF. The CDR3, as DNA: TGTGCCACCAGCAGAGATGCAGGGAACTCCTACGAGCAGTACTTC.

The chain links TRBV10-3 to TRBJ2-7, with 15 bases that match TRBD2. Looked up from germline, CDR1 is ENHRY and CDR2 is SYGVKD. Trimming cost V 4 bases and J 2 bases; bases outside gene matches: 3. The CDR3 totals 16 residues. The CDR3 nucleotides are TGTGCCATCAGTGCCGGACTAGCGGGGGGGGCCTACGAGCAGTACTTC. Translation gives CAISAGLAGGAYEQYF.

The rearrangement links TRBV12-3 or TRBV12-4 to TRBJ2-1, with a weak D call TRBD2 (5 bases). The V and J ends lost 8 bases and 6 bases respectively, with 11 bases between them. This CDR3 has 12 amino acids. The CDR3 DNA sequence: TGTGCCAGCGGGCGGGCGACCAATGAGCAGTTCTTC. Translation: CASGRATNEQFF.

As for this clonotype: A much larger clonotype is one base distant, so this may be a read error. This sequence joins TRBV29-1 and TRBJ2-5; D remains unclear. CDR3 length: 12 residues. Trimming took 5 bases from V and 5 from J, leaving 12 bases between them. Germline V CDR1 and CDR2: SQVTM, ANQGSEA. Here the CDR3 DNA reads TGCAGCGTTACCAGACTCGGGGAGACCCAGTACTTC. Translating gives CSVTRLGETQYF.

This clonotype was observed a few times. The rearrangement links TRBV20-1 to TRBJ2-2; possible D gene TRBD1, 6 bases. The CDR3 is made up of 15 amino acids. Deletions cut 3 bases from V and 5 bases from J, with 16 bases between. Germline assignment: CDR1 DFQATT and CDR2 SNEGSKA (reference sequence). CDR3 DNA sequence: TGCAGTGCTAGGGCCAACAGGGTTTATACCGGGGAGCTGTTTTTT. Its translation is CSARANRVYTGELFF.

V usage is TRBV27 and J usage is TRBJ1-1, with D unresolved. Germline CDR1 reads MNHEY; CDR2 reads SMNVEV (reference sequence). This CDR3 has 12 residues. The V and J ends lost 4 bases and 6 bases respectively, with 9 bases between them. The CDR3 reads CASSSDGPEAFF. The CDR3 nucleotides read TGTGCCAGCAGTTCGGATGGTCCTGAAGCTTTCTTT.

This clonotype was seen a handful of times. This rearrangement joins TRBV7-8 to TRBJ2-5, with 9 positions matching TRBD2. Germline V gene lookup returns CDR1 SGHVS and CDR2 FQNEAQ. V gave up 0 bases and J gave up 4 bases; unmatched junction bases: 6. This CDR3 has 16 amino acids. The CDR3 DNA sequence: TGTGCCAGCAGCTTAGCGCTCGGGACTAGCAGAGAGACCCAGTACTTC. Amino acid sequence: CASSLALGTSRETQYF.

This clonotype was seen only a few times. The chain uses TRBV6-5 and TRBJ1-2, with D possibly TRBD1 on 5 matching bases. The CDR3 contains 14 residues. Germline assignment: CDR1 MNHEY and CDR2 SVGAGI. Trimming removed 2 bases from V and 5 bases from J, with 12 bases in between. The CDR3: CASSYTGGIYGYTF. The CDR3 DNA is TGTGCCAGCAGTTACACCGGGGGGATTTATGGCTACACCTTC.

This clonotype turned up a few times. The V gene is TRBV25-1, the J gene TRBJ2-1, with 13 bases fitting TRBD2. Germline CDR1 reads MGHDK; CDR2 reads SYGVNS. The CDR3 is 15 amino acids. V shed 3 bases, J shed 9 bases, and the junction held 5 bases outside the gene matches. CDR3 sequence (DNA): TGTGCCAGCAGTGAGTGGACTAGCGGGAGCGGTGAGCAGTTCTTC. Encoded protein: CASSEWTSGSGEQFF.

This clonotype was detected a few times. The rearrangement links TRBV29-1 to TRBJ2-5; D may be TRBD2 (6 bases). CDR1 and CDR2 (germline): SQVTM, ANQGSEA. CDR3 length: 14 amino acids. V was trimmed by 4 bases and J by 5 bases, leaving 17 bases between them. The CDR3 nucleotides read TGCAGCGTTGGGTTGAGGGGAGGAAGGGAGACCCAGTACTTC. This translates into CSVGLRGGRETQYF.

This rearrangement joins TRBV5-1 to TRBJ2-1; TRBD2 matches 11 bases. This CDR3 is built from 17 residues. J was trimmed by 4 bases and V by 4 bases; bases with no gene match: 10. The germline V gene has CDR1 SGHRS and CDR2 YFSETQ. CDR3 residues: CASSAPPGLAEYNEQFF. The CDR3, as DNA: TGCGCCAGCAGCGCCCCCCCGGGACTAGCGGAATACAATGAGCAGTTCTTC.

The chain combines TRBV5-1 with TRBJ2-7; D is perhaps TRBD1 (6 bases). Germline values: CDR1 SGHRS, CDR2 YFSETQ. The CDR3 spans 15 residues. Trimming took off 4 bases at V and 3 bases at J, with 17 bases between the two ends. The CDR3 DNA reads TGCGCCAGCAGCCCGGACAGTGCACTGGGCTACGAGCAGTACTTC. This encodes CASSPDSALGYEQYF.

The chain employs TRBV5-1 and TRBJ2-7; D uncertain. V lost 0 bases and J lost 5, with 12 bases in between. CDR1 SGHRS and CDR2 YFSETQ come from the germline V gene. The CDR3 runs to 14 residues. Here the CDR3 DNA reads TGCGCCAGCAGCTTGGCCGGGTTGATCGACGAGCAGTACTTC. It translates to CASSLAGLIDEQYF.

The chain links TRBV20-1 to TRBJ2-3; 8 bases agree with TRBD2. CDR3 length equals 15 residues. Germline V gene sequence: CDR1 DFQATT, CDR2 SNEGSKA (reference sequence). V dropped 2 bases and J dropped 1; count of bases not matched to a gene: 5. The CDR3 DNA sequence: TGCAGTGCTAGACCCGGGACTAGTGGCACAGATACGCAGTATTTT. Residues: CSARPGTSGTDTQYF.

This clonotype has only a few counts. This chain joins TRBV2 and TRBJ2-1; D is uncertain. Trimming took 8 bases from V and 0 from J, leaving 14 bases between them. The CDR3 extends over 15 amino acids. Germline lookup yields CDR1 SNHLY and CDR2 FYNNEI. The CDR3 DNA reads as TGTGCCAGCCTAAGACCCTTAAGCTCCTACAATGAGCAGTTCTTC. Its protein product is CASLRPLSSYNEQFF. The variable domain in full, with the rest retrieved from reference TRBV2 and TRBJ2-1, is EPEVTQTPSHQVTQMGQEVILRCVPISNHLYFYWYRQILGQKVEFLVSFYNNEISEKSEIFDDQFSVERPDGSNFTLKIRSTKLEDSAMYFCASLRPLSSYNEQFFGPGTRLTVL.

This sequence joins TRBV10-3 and TRBJ2-7; perhaps TRBD2 as D (6 bases). CDR1 and CDR2 from the germline V gene are ENHRY and SYGVKD. Trimming removed 7 bases from V and 1 base from J, with 11 bases in between. This CDR3 spans 13 amino acids. The CDR3 region has the DNA TGTGCCATCAAGGGGACTTCTTCCTACGAGCAGTACTTC. The encoded protein is CAIKGTSSYEQYF.

This clonotype showed up just a few times. The chain carries TRBV5-1 and TRBJ2-3; perhaps TRBD1 as D (6 bases). Germline V lookup: CDR1 SGHRS, CDR2 YFSETQ. V was pared by 5 bases and J by 6 bases, with 19 bases between. The CDR3 sequence is 15 residues long. The CDR3 protein is CASSLENRAVDTQYF. CDR3 nucleotides: TGCGCCAGCAGTTTAGAAAACAGGGCGGTCGATACGCAGTATTTT.

In this sample, this clonotype turned up many times. V gene TRBV10-3 combines with J gene TRBJ2-5; D gene unclear. Germline-derived CDR1 and CDR2 are ENHRY and SYGVKD. V gave up 3 bases and J gave up 4 bases, with 3 bases separating them. CDR3 length: 11 amino acids. The CDR3 protein is CAISDRETQYF. For the CDR3, the DNA is TGTGCCATCAGTGACCGAGAGACCCAGTACTTC.

This clonotype was picked up many times. The chain links TRBV6-1 to TRBJ2-1, with 9 bases matching TRBD2. The V and J ends lost 1 base and 8 bases, in that order; junction bases with no gene match: 6. Per the germline V gene, CDR1 is MNHNS and CDR2 is SASEGT. The CDR3 has 15 residues. The CDR3 DNA reads as TGTGCCAGCAGTGAAGTTGCGGGAGGGCGCTATGAGCAGTTCTTC. Translation: CASSEVAGGRYEQFF.

The chain recombines TRBV7-9 with TRBJ2-3; D is undetermined. This CDR3 is built from 13 residues. Trimming removed 5 bases from V and 1 base from J, with 7 bases in between. Per the germline V gene, CDR1 is SEHNR and CDR2 is FQNEAQ (reference sequence). For the CDR3, the DNA is TGTGCCAGCAGCCATCGGGGCACAGATACGCAGTATTTT. Translated: CASSHRGTDTQYF.

This clonotype was counted many times. The V gene is TRBV29-1, the J gene TRBJ2-6; 10 bases map to TRBD1. J was trimmed by 2 bases and V by 5 bases; bases with no gene match: 6. This CDR3 comprises 16 residues. CDR1 and CDR2 from the germline V gene are SQVTM and ANQGSEA. The CDR3 is CSVQGQGTTGANVLTF. In nucleotides, the CDR3 is TGCAGCGTTCAGGGACAGGGGACGACTGGGGCCAACGTCCTGACTTTC.

This clonotype appeared a few times. The rearrangement uses TRBV7-8 and TRBJ2-3; TRBD2 matches 9 bases. The CDR3 has 16 residues. Germline V gene lookup returns CDR1 SGHVS and CDR2 FQNEAQ. With 2 bases clipped from V and 1 base from J, the junction kept 4 bases outside the gene matches. The CDR3 DNA is TGTGCCAGCAGCTTACAGCGGGAGGTGCGCACAGATACGCAGTATTTT. It yields the protein CASSLQREVRTDTQYF.

This clonotype appeared a few times. One junction end does not reproduce the germline sequence, and a read error may be involved. The chain couples TRBV7-9 to TRBJ2-1; D gene unclear. The CDR3 consists of 13 residues. Germline V gives CDR1 SEHNR, CDR2 FQNEAQ (reference sequence). CDR3 bases: TGTGCCAGCAGCTTTGCTAGAATCTCCCCTGCGGACTTC. It codes for CASSFARISPADF.

V usage is TRBV24-1 and J usage is TRBJ2-2; possible D gene TRBD2, 6 bases. Germline values: CDR1 KGHDR, CDR2 SFDVKD. There are 16 residues in the CDR3. Trimming removed 1 base at V and 7 bases at J, with 15 bases between. This CDR3 is CATSDFSFREDGELFF. CDR3 DNA: TGTGCCACCAGTGATTTTTCCTTCAGGGAGGACGGGGAGCTGTTTTTT.

This clonotype showed up many times. Its ends do not fully match the called genes, so a read error is possible. The gene calls are TRBV5-1 and TRBJ1-2; D unclear. CDR3 size: 14 residues. CDR1 and CDR2 from the germline V gene are SGHRS and YFSETQ. Here the CDR3 DNA reads TGTGCCAGCAGCTTAGTCGGCCGTAACTATGGCTACACCTTC. Translated: CASSLVGRNYGYTF.